This entry describes one TCR beta chain. The target antigen is unknown. PCR primers comprised 60 Vbeta and 13 Jbeta primers. Produced via immunoSEQ multiplex PCR; TCRdb's table is partial and in-frame only. The sample lists around 180,000 clones, roughly four fifths occurring once. The CDR3 is 12 amino acids. V lost 1 base and J 4 bases, leaving 8 bases between the germline ends. Germline CDR1 and CDR2: GTSNPN and SVGIG (reference sequence). This specimen comes from a study of cytomegalovirus exposure and HLA in healthy donors. Study observations and caveats: From TCR beta sequences, most subjects' HLA-A and HLA-B alleles were reportedly predicted accurately. At a 0.05 false discovery rate, a later analysis found some 17,000 TCR beta sequences to be associated with HLA alleles. There were several of the most significant clusters that appeared linked to common viral pathogens in a later analysis.

The V and J genes are TRBV30 and TRBJ2-7, with no clear D. Sequencing was carried out using PBMCs. The receptor comes from a man in his late teens or twenties in good health and CMV-seronegative. The CDR3 here is CAWSAVSYEQYF. The DNA for the CDR3 is TGTGCCTGGAGTGCAGTTTCGTACGAGCAGTACTTC.